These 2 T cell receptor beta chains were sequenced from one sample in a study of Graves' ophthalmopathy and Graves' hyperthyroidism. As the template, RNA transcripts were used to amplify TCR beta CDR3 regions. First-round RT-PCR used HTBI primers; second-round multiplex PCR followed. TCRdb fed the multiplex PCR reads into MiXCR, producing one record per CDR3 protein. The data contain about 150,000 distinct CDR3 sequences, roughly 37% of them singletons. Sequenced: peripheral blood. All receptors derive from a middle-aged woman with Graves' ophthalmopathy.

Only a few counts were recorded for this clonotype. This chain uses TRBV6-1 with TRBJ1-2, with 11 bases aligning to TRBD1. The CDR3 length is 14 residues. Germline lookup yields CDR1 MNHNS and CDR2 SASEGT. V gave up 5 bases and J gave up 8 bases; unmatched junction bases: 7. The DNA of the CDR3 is TGTGCCAGCAGTCGAGTCCGGACAGGGGGCGGCTACACCTTC. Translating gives CASSRVRTGGGYTF.

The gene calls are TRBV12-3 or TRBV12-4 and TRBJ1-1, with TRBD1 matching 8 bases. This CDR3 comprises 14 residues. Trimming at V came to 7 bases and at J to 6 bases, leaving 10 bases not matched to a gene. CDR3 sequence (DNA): TGTGCCAGCACCGCAACAGGGGGTGCCGCTGAAGCTTTCTTT. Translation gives CASTATGGAAEAFF.